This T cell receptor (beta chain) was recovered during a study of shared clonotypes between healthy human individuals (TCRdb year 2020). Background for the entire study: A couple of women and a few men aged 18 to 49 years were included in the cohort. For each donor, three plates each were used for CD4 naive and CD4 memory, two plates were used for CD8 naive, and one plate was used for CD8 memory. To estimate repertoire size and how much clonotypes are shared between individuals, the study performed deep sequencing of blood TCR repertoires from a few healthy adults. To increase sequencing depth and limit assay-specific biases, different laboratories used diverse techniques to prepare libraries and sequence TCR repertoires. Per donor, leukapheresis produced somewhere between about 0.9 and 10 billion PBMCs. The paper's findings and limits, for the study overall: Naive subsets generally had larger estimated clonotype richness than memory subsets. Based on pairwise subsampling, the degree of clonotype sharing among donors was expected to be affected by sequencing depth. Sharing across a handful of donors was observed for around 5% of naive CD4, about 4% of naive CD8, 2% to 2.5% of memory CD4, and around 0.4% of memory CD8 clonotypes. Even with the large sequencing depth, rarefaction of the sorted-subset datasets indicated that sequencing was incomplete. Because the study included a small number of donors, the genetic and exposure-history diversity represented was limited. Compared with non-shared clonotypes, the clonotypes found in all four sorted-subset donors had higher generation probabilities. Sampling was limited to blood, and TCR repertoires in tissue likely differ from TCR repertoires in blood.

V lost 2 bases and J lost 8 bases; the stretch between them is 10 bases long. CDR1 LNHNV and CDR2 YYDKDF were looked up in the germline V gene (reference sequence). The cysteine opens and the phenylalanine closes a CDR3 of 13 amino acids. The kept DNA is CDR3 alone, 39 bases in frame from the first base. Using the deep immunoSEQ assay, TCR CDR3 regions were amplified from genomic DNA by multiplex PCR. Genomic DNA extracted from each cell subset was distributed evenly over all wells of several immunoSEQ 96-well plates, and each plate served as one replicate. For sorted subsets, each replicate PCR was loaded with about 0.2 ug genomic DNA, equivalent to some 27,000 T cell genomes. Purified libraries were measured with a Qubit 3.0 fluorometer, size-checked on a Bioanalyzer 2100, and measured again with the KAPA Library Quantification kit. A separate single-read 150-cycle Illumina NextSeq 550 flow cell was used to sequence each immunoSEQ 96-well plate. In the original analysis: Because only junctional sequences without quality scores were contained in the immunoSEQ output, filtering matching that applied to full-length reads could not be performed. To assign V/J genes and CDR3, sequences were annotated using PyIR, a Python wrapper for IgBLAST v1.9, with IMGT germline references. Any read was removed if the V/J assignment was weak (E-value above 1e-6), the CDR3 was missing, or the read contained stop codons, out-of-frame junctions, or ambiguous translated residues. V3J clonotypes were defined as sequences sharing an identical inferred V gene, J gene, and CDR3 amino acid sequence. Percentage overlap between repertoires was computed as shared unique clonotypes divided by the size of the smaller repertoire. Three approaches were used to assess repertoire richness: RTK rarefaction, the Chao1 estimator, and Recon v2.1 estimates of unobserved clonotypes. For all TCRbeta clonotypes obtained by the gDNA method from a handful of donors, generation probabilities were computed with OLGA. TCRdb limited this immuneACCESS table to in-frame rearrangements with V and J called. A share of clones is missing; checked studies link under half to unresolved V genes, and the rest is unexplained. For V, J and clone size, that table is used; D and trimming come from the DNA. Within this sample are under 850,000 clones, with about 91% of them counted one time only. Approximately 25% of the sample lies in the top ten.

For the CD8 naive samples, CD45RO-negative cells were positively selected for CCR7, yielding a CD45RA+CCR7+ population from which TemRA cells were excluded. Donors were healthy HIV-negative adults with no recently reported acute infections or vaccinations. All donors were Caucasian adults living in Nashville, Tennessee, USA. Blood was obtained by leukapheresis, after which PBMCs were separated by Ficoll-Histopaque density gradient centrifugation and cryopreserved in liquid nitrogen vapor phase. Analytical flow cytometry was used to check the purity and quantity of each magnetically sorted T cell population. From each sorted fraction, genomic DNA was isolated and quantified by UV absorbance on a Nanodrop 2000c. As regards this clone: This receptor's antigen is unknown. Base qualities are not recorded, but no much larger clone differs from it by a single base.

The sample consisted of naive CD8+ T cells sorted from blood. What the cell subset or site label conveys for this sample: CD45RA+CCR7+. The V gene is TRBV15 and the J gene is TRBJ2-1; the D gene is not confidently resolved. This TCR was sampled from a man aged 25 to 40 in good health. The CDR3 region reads CATSRLRVYEQFF. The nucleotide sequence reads TGTGCCACCAGCAGATTAAGGGTCTATGAGCAGTTCTTC.